A single sample gave rise to the 23 T cell receptor beta chains below, sequenced in a study of blood T cells in healthy people across ages. Combining a sample-barcoded 5' primer with a J-beta primer mix, a second PCR ran for roughly 6 to 11 cycles. TCRdb reprocessed the 5' RACE reads with MiXCR, giving one entry per CDR3 protein. The sample includes 700,000 to 900,000 distinct CDR3 sequences, roughly 26% seen only once; the top ten take 3%. These data were also filed under a second study, of T cells of mothers and their children.

The sequencing input was blood. The receptors here all came from a boy younger than 18 in good health.

This clonotype was detected a few times. This chain links TRBV4-1 with TRBJ2-1; D is ambiguous. Trimming removed 4 bases at V and 8 bases at J, with 9 bases between. CDR1 is MGHRA, CDR2 YSYEKL, per germline. The CDR3 is made up of 12 amino acids. CDR3 nucleotides: TGCGCCAGCAGCCCCAATGCCGATGAGCAGTTCTTC. It translates to CASSPNADEQFF.

This chain joins TRBV14 and TRBJ1-6, with D perhaps matching TRBD1 (5 bases). V was cut by 3 bases and J by 5 bases, with 8 bases left in between. CDR1 SGHDN and CDR2 FVKESK come from the germline V gene. CDR3 size: 14 residues. CDR3 nucleotides: TGTGCCAGCAGCCAGTGGGGGGATAATTCACCCCTCCACTTT. This sequence encodes CASSQWGDNSPLHF.

J is TRBJ2-5 and V is TRBV5-5; TRBD2 agrees at 8 bases. Trimming cost V 4 bases and J 5 bases; bases outside gene matches: 7. Germline values: CDR1 SGHKS, CDR2 YYEKEE (reference sequence). This CDR3 comprises 14 residues. The CDR3 DNA sequence: TGTGCCAGCAGCGGGGGACTAGTTGGGGAGACCCAGTACTTC. It yields the protein CASSGGLVGETQYF. Full variable domain (remainder filled in from reference TRBV5-5 and TRBJ2-5): DAGVTQSPTHLIKTRGQQVTLRCSPISGHKSVSWYQQVLGQGPQFIFQYYEKEERGRGNFPDRFSARQFPNYSSELNVNALLLGDSALYLCASSGGLVGETQYFGPGTRLLVL.

CDR3 sequence: CASSRSSASYEQYF. CDR3 nucleotides: TGTGCCAGCAGTCGATCTAGCGCGTCCTACGAGCAGTACTTC. The chain is built from TRBV6-5 and TRBJ2-5; the D gene is possibly TRBD2 (6 bases). With the DNA end fitting TRBJ2-7 better, the J assignment may be wrong. The CDR3 is 14 amino acids. Germline values: CDR1 MNHEY, CDR2 SVGAGI.

This clonotype occurred a few times. The V and J genes are TRBV20-1 and TRBJ1-2, with D possibly TRBD1 on 5 matching bases. V dropped 6 bases and J dropped 6 bases, with 14 bases sitting between them. CDR3 length equals 12 residues. Germline V gene data show CDR1 as DFQATT and CDR2 as SNEGSKA (reference sequence). CDR3 loop: CSAEGMGDGYTF. As DNA, the CDR3 is TGCAGTGCCGAGGGGATGGGTGATGGCTACACCTTC.

This clonotype was observed many times. This chain connects TRBV9 to TRBJ1-1; D call uncertain. The germline CDR1 and CDR2 sequences are SGDLS and YYNGEE. This CDR3 contains 14 residues. With 4 bases removed from V and 1 base from J, the gap between germline ends came to 11 bases. The CDR3 loop is CASSPSGGNTEAFF. The CDR3 DNA reads TGTGCCAGCAGCCCCTCCGGCGGGAACACTGAAGCTTTCTTT.

This clonotype appeared a few times. J is TRBJ2-5 and V is TRBV20-1, with D tentatively TRBD2 (5 bases). Germline lookup yields CDR1 DFQATT and CDR2 SNEGSKA (reference sequence). The CDR3 contains 14 residues. The V and J ends lost 0 bases and 5 bases respectively, with 13 bases between them. CDR3: CSARDRPGGETQYF. The CDR3 coding sequence is TGCAGTGCTAGAGATCGGCCAGGCGGGGAGACCCAGTACTTC.

The V and J genes are TRBV6-5 and TRBJ2-1; 7 bases are shared with TRBD1. The CDR3 loop spans 15 amino acids. Germline CDR1 and CDR2: MNHEY and SVGAGI. The V and J ends lost 6 bases and 5 bases, in that order; junction bases with no gene match: 10. This chain's CDR3 is CASSLSGTANNEQFF. CDR3 in DNA: TGTGCCAGCAGCCTGTCCGGGACAGCTAACAATGAGCAGTTCTTC.

In this sample, this clonotype turned up a few times. V usage is TRBV5-1 and J usage is TRBJ2-5; D might be TRBD2 (5 bases). There are 13 residues in the CDR3. Per germline, CDR1 SGHRS and CDR2 YFSETQ. Trimming left V 4 bases short and J 3 bases short, with 10 bases between. CDR3 in amino acids: CASSPQRKETQYF. CDR3 nucleotide sequence: TGCGCCAGCAGCCCACAGCGGAAAGAGACCCAGTACTTC.

The chain uses TRBV5-1 and TRBJ2-5, with D unresolved. Germline values: CDR1 SGHRS, CDR2 YFSETQ. The length of the CDR3 is 14 residues. V was shortened by 4 bases and J by 1 base, with 11 bases between the two germline ends. Written as DNA, the CDR3 is TGCGCCAGCAGCAACACCATTTCCCAAGAGACCCAGTACTTC. The encoded protein is CASSNTISQETQYF.

In this sample, this clonotype turned up a few times. The genes are TRBV5-1 and TRBJ2-7; weak D call: TRBD1 (6 bases). The CDR3 is 15 residues long. The V and J ends lost 0 bases and 2 bases respectively, with 12 bases between them. CDR1 is SGHRS, CDR2 YFSETQ, per germline. The CDR3 coding sequence is TGCGCCAGCAGCTTGGTGCCAGGGGTAGCCTACGAGCAGTACTTC. Translation gives CASSLVPGVAYEQYF.

This clonotype has more than one count but fewer than ten. The rearrangement uses TRBV12-3 or TRBV12-4 and TRBJ1-2, with 11 bases fitting TRBD1. V gave up 6 bases and J gave up 2 bases; unmatched junction bases: 8. This CDR3 is 16 amino acids long. The CDR3 DNA follows: TGTGCCAGCAGCACCGGGACAGGGGGAACCAACTATGGCTACACCTTC. This encodes CASSTGTGGTNYGYTF.

This clonotype was detected only a few times. This chain links TRBV20-1 with TRBJ1-4; 9 nucleotides line up with TRBD1. Germline assignment: CDR1 DFQATT and CDR2 SNEGSKA (reference sequence). J lost 4 bases, V lost 6 bases, and 6 bases had no gene match. There are 14 residues in the CDR3. The CDR3: CSAPGQGSNEKLFF. CDR3 sequence (DNA): TGCAGTGCCCCAGGACAGGGGAGTAATGAAAAACTGTTTTTT.

This clonotype came up many times. This sequence joins TRBV7-2 and TRBJ1-4, with D possibly matching TRBD1 (5 bases). V was cut by 5 bases and J by 8 bases, with 12 bases left in between. The CDR3 spans 13 residues. Germline V gene data show CDR1 as SGHTA and CDR2 as FQGNSA. CDR3 residues: CASSPRDGEKLFF. CDR3 DNA sequence: TGTGCCAGCAGCCCAAGGGACGGGGAAAAACTGTTTTTT.

This clonotype was counted only a few times. This sequence joins TRBV20-1 and TRBJ2-5; D is possibly TRBD1 (6 bases). In germline, CDR1 is DFQATT, CDR2 SNEGSKA (reference sequence). Trimming stripped 6 bases from V and 5 bases from J, with 28 bases between. This CDR3 has 17 residues. CDR3: CSARSVVGAIGYETQYF. In nucleotides, the CDR3 is TGCAGTGCCCGTAGTGTTGTGGGGGCGATAGGTTACGAGACCCAGTACTTC.

This clonotype has a handful of counts. The V gene is TRBV7-2, the J gene TRBJ2-2, with D tentatively TRBD1 or TRBD2 (5 bases each). Germline V gene data show CDR1 as SGHTA and CDR2 as FQGNSA. Trimming took off 4 bases at V and 2 bases at J, with 14 bases between the two ends. The CDR3 runs to 16 residues. CDR3 region: CASSSTGTRNTGELFF. The DNA of the CDR3 is TGTGCCAGCAGCTCAACCGGGACGAGAAACACCGGGGAGCTGTTTTTT. Using reference TRBV7-2 and TRBJ2-2 for the parts outside the CDR3, the full variable domain is GAGVSQSPSNKVTEKGKDVELRCDPISGHTALYWYRQSLGQGLEFLIYFQGNSAPDKSGLPSDRFSAERTGGSVSTLTIQRTQQEDSAVYLCASSSTGTRNTGELFFGEGSRLTVL.

This chain uses TRBV24-1 with TRBJ2-5, with D maybe TRBD1 (5 bases). The V end lost 8 bases, the J end lost 3 bases, and 12 bases lay between the germline ends. The CDR3 loop spans 13 amino acids. CDR1 and CDR2 from the germline V gene are KGHDR and SFDVKD. In nucleotides, the CDR3 is TGTGCCACCACTGGACAAAACGAAGAGACCCAGTACTTC. Translating gives CATTGQNEETQYF.

The chain joins TRBV27 to TRBJ1-2; tentative D call: TRBD1 (5 bases). The V end lost 8 bases, the J end lost 2 bases, and 12 bases lay between the germline ends. Germline loops: CDR1 MNHEY, CDR2 SMNVEV (reference sequence). CDR3 length: 13 amino acids. The CDR3 sequence is CASGVRANYGYTF. CDR3 sequence (DNA): TGTGCCAGCGGGGTCAGGGCAAACTATGGCTACACCTTC.

The genes are TRBV2 and TRBJ1-2, with a weak D call TRBD1 (5 bases). The CDR3 has 13 amino acids. V gave up 4 bases and J gave up 8 bases, with 14 bases separating them. Germline CDR1 is SNHLY and CDR2 is FYNNEI. The CDR3 is CASSARRDEGYTF. DNA of the CDR3: TGTGCCAGCAGTGCTCGCAGGGATGAGGGCTACACCTTC.

This chain links TRBV29-1 with TRBJ2-1; possibly TRBD1 or TRBD2 for D (6 bases each). V lost 8 bases, J lost 9 bases, and 14 bases lay in between. The CDR3 is 11 amino acids. Germline V lookup: CDR1 SQVTM, CDR2 ANQGSEA. CDR3 sequence reads: CSIPKGGEQFF. The CDR3 DNA sequence: TGCAGCATCCCAAAGGGGGGTGAGCAGTTCTTC.

V is TRBV29-1 and J is TRBJ2-5; TRBD1 aligns across 7 bases. Near its end, the DNA agrees better with TRBJ2-7, so the J call may be wrong. Per the germline V gene, CDR1 is SQVTM and CDR2 is ANQGSEA. CDR3 length: 13 amino acids. The CDR3 coding sequence is TGCAGCGTTAGGGGGCCGAGCTCCTACGAGCAGTACTTC. Residues: CSVRGPSSYEQYF.

The rearrangement uses TRBV12-3 or TRBV12-4 and TRBJ1-2; D unresolved. The CDR3 loop spans 13 amino acids. Trimming shortened V by 2 bases and J by 8 bases, and 12 bases separated the two germline ends. DNA of the CDR3: TGTGCCAGCAGTTTAAGCCCGGAGGGAGGCTACACCTTC. This sequence encodes CASSLSPEGGYTF.

This clonotype was found a few times. V is TRBV5-1 and J is TRBJ2-1, with D maybe TRBD2 (7 bases). The V and J ends lost 3 bases and 0 bases respectively, with 19 bases between them. CDR1 is SGHRS and CDR2 is YFSETQ in the germline V gene. This CDR3 has 18 amino acids. The CDR3 sequence: CASSSPRRGQSSYNEQFF. CDR3 nucleotides: TGCGCCAGCAGCTCGCCACGGCGGGGGCAGAGCTCCTACAATGAGCAGTTCTTC.